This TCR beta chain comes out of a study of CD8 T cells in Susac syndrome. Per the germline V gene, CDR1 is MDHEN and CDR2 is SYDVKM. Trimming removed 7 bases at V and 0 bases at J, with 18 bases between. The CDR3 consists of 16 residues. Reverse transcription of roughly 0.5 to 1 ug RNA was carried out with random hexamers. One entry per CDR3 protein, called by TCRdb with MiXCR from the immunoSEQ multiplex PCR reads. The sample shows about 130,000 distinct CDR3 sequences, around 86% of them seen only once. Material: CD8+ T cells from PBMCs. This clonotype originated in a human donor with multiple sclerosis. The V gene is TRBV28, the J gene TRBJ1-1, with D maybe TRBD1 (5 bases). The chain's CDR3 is CASIRAGPWMNTEAFF. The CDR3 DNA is TGTGCCAGCATCCGGGCGGGACCTTGGATGAACACTGAAGCTTTCTTT.